This TCR beta chain was sequenced during a study of Ad26.COV2.S vaccination and SARS-CoV-2 variants. The CDR3 has 14 residues. Germline values: CDR1 SNHLY, CDR2 FYNNEI. V was clipped by 3 bases and J by 2 bases, with 11 bases between them. Treatment noted: some 19 received Ad26.COV2.S at low or high dose, single or two shots; five or six received placebo; per-sample allocation not given. Specimen acquisition occurred on day 63 following the initial vaccine or placebo injection. This clone occurred a few times. Profiling relied on immunoSEQ multiplex PCR, and the TCRdb table lists in-frame clones only, not all of them. This table holds hundreds of thousands of clones, about 90% found once.

The clonotype comes from a person aged 18-60 years who received the Ad26.COV2.S COVID-19 vaccine or a placebo. Sequences were derived from peripheral blood, sampled in a trial of Ad26.COV2.S vaccine versus placebo. This sequence joins TRBV2 and TRBJ2-7; no firm D call. DNA of the CDR3: TGTGCCAGCAGTGATTCGGCGACACCCTACGAGCAGTACTTC. Its translation is CASSDSATPYEQYF. Full variable domain (remainder filled in from reference TRBV2 and TRBJ2-7): EPEVTQTPSHQVTQMGQEVILRCVPISNHLYFYWYRQILGQKVEFLVSFYNNEISEKSEIFDDQFSVERPDGSNFTLKIRSTKLEDSAMYFCASSDSATPYEQYFGPGTRLTVT.